Presented here are 19 T cell receptor beta chains from one specimen sequenced in a study of blood T cell repertoires in COVID-19. Sequencing used immunoSEQ multiplex PCR; TCRdb keeps in-frame clones, though not all of them. The table has approximately 260,000 clones, around 90% seen once. Sequencing was done on a sample of peripheral blood. Source of these receptors: a woman aged 55-70 years with COVID-19, enrolled during active disease.

This clone has a single count. The chain is built from TRBV18 and TRBJ1-5, with D possibly being TRBD1 (6 bases). Trimming took off 3 bases at V and 5 bases at J, with 26 bases between the two ends. Germline lookup yields CDR1 KGHSH and CDR2 LQKENI. The CDR3 totals 19 residues. The CDR3 coding sequence is TGTGCCAGCTCACCGAAACGCACTCCCGGAAGGGGGTCGGATCAGCCCCAGCATTTT. Residues: CASSPKRTPGRGSDQPQHF.

The J gene is TRBJ1-1, the V gene TRBV27, with D possibly TRBD1 on 5 matching bases. V shed 3 bases and J shed 6 bases, with 11 bases lying between them. The germline CDR1 and CDR2 sequences are MNHEY and SMNVEV (reference sequence). The CDR3 is 13 residues long. Here the CDR3 reads CASSFGGEAEAFF. The CDR3 DNA sequence: TGTGCCAGCAGTTTCGGGGGGGAGGCTGAAGCTTTCTTT.

This clone has a handful of counts. The V gene is TRBV5-4, the J gene TRBJ2-7; 11 nucleotides agree with TRBD2. Germline values: CDR1 SGHNT, CDR2 YYREEE (reference sequence). V lost 0 bases and J lost 1; bases outside the gene matches: 3. The CDR3 extends over 16 amino acids. CDR3 DNA sequence: TGTGCCAGCAGCTTGGGGGCTAGCGGGGGGTCCTACGAGCAGTACTTC. Protein: CASSLGASGGSYEQYF.

This chain connects TRBV6-1 to TRBJ2-2, with D perhaps matching TRBD2 (8 bases). V was cut by 4 bases and J by 0 bases, with 21 bases left in between. The CDR3 contains 19 residues. Germline values: CDR1 MNHNS, CDR2 SASEGT. CDR3: CASSGTRGGGGPNTGELFF. CDR3 DNA: TGTGCCAGCAGTGGGACTCGAGGGGGCGGGGGGCCGAACACCGGGGAGCTGTTTTTT.

As to this clone: Distinct nucleotide sequences in the sample also encode this CDR3. V gene TRBV5-8 combines with J gene TRBJ2-7; tentatively, D is TRBD1 (6 bases). The V end lost 0 bases, the J end lost 4 bases, and 11 bases lay between the germline ends. The CDR3 is 14 residues long. CDR1 SGHTS and CDR2 YDEGEE come from the germline V gene. CDR3 sequence reads: CASSLGQAFYEQYF. Written as DNA, the CDR3 is TGTGCCAGCAGCTTGGGACAGGCATTTTACGAGCAGTACTTC.

CDR3 nucleotide sequence: TGTGCCACCAGCAGAGATCTAGCGGGGACATTCGCGAGCTCCTATAATTCACCCCTCCACTTT. Protein sequence: CATSRDLAGTFASSYNSPLHF. The rearrangement links TRBV15 to TRBJ1-6, with a tentative D call TRBD1 (6 bases). CDR1 is LNHNV and CDR2 is YYDKDF in the germline V gene (reference sequence). Deletions cut 0 bases from V and 0 bases from J, with 21 bases between. The CDR3 contains 21 residues.

The genes are TRBV5-1 and TRBJ2-5, with D possibly being TRBD2 (6 bases). Per germline, CDR1 SGHRS and CDR2 YFSETQ. CDR3 length equals 15 residues. Between the trimmed V and J ends, which lost 0 bases and 1 base, there was a span of 10 bases. CDR3 bases: TGCGCCAGCAGCTTGGAACGGGAGCCCCAAGAGACCCAGTACTTC. Translated, it gives CASSLEREPQETQYF.

This chain links TRBV7-3 with TRBJ2-1; TRBD1 is a possible D gene (5 bases). This CDR3 contains 13 residues. Germline CDR1 is SGHTA and CDR2 is FQGTGA. The ends were cut back, 3 bases at V and 4 bases at J, with 7 bases in the middle. The CDR3 DNA is TGTGCCAGCAGCTTGGACACTTACAATGAGCAGTTCTTC. Translating it yields CASSLDTYNEQFF.

This clone turned up a few times. V and J are TRBV13 and TRBJ1-1; D call uncertain. With 0 bases removed from V and 9 bases from J, the gap between germline ends came to 14 bases. The CDR3 runs 14 residues. CDR1 and CDR2 from the germline V gene are PRHDT and FYEKMQ (reference sequence). The DNA of the CDR3 is TGTGCCAGCAGCTTAGGTCCCACAGCTTCTAAAGCTTTCTTT. Residues: CASSLGPTASKAFF.

This chain connects TRBV7-2 to TRBJ2-3, with a tentative D call TRBD2 (6 bases). This CDR3 has 19 amino acids. The V gene's germline CDR1 is SGHTA and CDR2 FQGNSA. The V gene lost 0 bases and the J gene lost 4 bases, with 23 bases spanning the gap. The CDR3 is CASSLAVLLSGTSSDTQYF. For the CDR3, the DNA is TGTGCCAGCAGCTTAGCTGTATTACTTTCCGGGACTTCCTCAGATACGCAGTATTTT.

The DNA of the CDR3 is TGTGCCAGCAGCTTGACGGGGATGAACACTGAAGCTTTCTTT. Protein sequence: CASSLTGMNTEAFF. The V call is TRBV5-6, the J call TRBJ1-1; no definite D call. Per germline, CDR1 SGHDT and CDR2 YYEEEE. Trimming removed 1 base from V and 0 bases from J, with 7 bases in between. This CDR3 contains 14 residues.

The chain uses TRBV9 and TRBJ2-3, with D unresolved. The V gene lost 4 bases and the J gene lost 0 bases, with 12 bases spanning the gap. The germline V gene encodes CDR1 SGDLS and CDR2 YYNGEE. This CDR3 has 15 amino acids. The CDR3 reads CASSPPGSSTDTQYF. CDR3 in DNA: TGTGCCAGCAGCCCTCCTGGCTCTAGCACAGATACGCAGTATTTT.

The chain is built from TRBV29-1 and TRBJ1-1; D is perhaps TRBD1 (6 bases). Deletions cut 7 bases from V and 5 bases from J, with 20 bases between. CDR1 and CDR2 from the germline V gene are SQVTM and ANQGSEA. The CDR3 totals 14 residues. The CDR3 spells CSARTAGAGTEAFF. CDR3 nucleotide sequence: TGCAGCGCCCGAACGGCAGGGGCAGGTACTGAAGCTTTCTTT. Supplemented by reference TRBV29-1 and TRBJ1-1, the full variable domain reads SAVISQKPSRDICQRGTSLTIQCQVDSQVTMMFWYRQQPGQSLTLIATANQGSEATYESGFVIDKFPISRPNLTFSTLTVSNMSPEDSSIYLCSARTAGAGTEAFFGQGTRLTVV.

The rearrangement links TRBV7-9 to TRBJ1-4, with 10 bases that match TRBD1. Trimming took 5 bases from V and 4 from J; bases not matched to a gene: 13. CDR3 length: 18 residues. CDR1 is SEHNR and CDR2 is FQNEAQ in the germline V gene (reference sequence). The CDR3 protein is CASSLSGTGALGNEKLFF. As DNA, the CDR3 is TGTGCCAGCAGCCTCTCCGGGACAGGGGCGCTGGGTAATGAAAAACTGTTTTTT.

CDR3 amino acids: CASSPAPLAGALTDTQYF. CDR3 nucleotide sequence: TGTGCCAGCAGTCCCGCGCCTCTAGCGGGGGCCCTCACAGATACGCAGTATTTT. The V and J genes are TRBV7-3 and TRBJ2-3; 10 bases line up with TRBD2. The J segment lost 2 bases and the V segment lost 6 bases, leaving 14 bases of the junction unmatched. Per the germline V gene, CDR1 is SGHTA and CDR2 is FQGTGA. This CDR3 comprises 18 residues.

The CDR3 protein is CASSDRDTAWDTQYF. CDR3 nucleotide sequence: TGTGCCAGCAGTGACCGGGACACGGCCTGGGATACGCAGTATTTT. The chain has TRBV9 and TRBJ2-3; possibly TRBD1 for D (6 bases). Germline V gene data show CDR1 as SGDLS and CDR2 as YYNGEE. Trimming removed 5 bases from V and 6 bases from J, with 19 bases in between. CDR3 length: 15 residues.

V usage is TRBV5-4 and J usage is TRBJ2-3; D perhaps matches TRBD2 (5 bases). There are 16 residues in the CDR3. Deletions cut 2 bases from V and 0 bases from J, with 13 bases between. Germline lookup yields CDR1 SGHNT and CDR2 YYREEE (reference sequence). Here the CDR3 DNA reads TGTGCCAGCAGCTTTAAACGCCGGGATAGCACAGATACGCAGTATTTT. Translating it yields CASSFKRRDSTDTQYF.

This chain connects TRBV18 to TRBJ1-5; 11 positions match TRBD1. This CDR3 is built from 17 residues. The germline CDR1 and CDR2 sequences are KGHSH and LQKENI. Germline trimming cut 6 bases from V and 3 bases from J; bases unmatched to any gene: 10. The CDR3 DNA follows: TGTGCCAGCTCCCGGACAGGGGGCGAGGGGTCCAATCAGCCCCAGCATTTT. Amino acids: CASSRTGGEGSNQPQHF. The full variable domain, in which reference TRBV18 and TRBJ1-5 provide the parts outside the CDR3, is NAGVMQNPRHLVRRRGQEARLRCSPMKGHSHVYWYRQLPEEGLKFMVYLQKENIIDESGMPKERFSAEFPKEGPSILRIQQVVRGDSAAYFCASSRTGGEGSNQPQHFGDGTRLSIL.

The genes are TRBV3-1 (or the pseudogene TRBV3-2) and TRBJ2-7; TRBD1 matches 12 bases. Germline V gene data show CDR1 as LGHDT and CDR2 as YNNKEL (reference sequence). The CDR3 covers 16 residues. With 6 bases clipped from V and 4 bases from J, the junction kept 10 bases outside the gene matches. This CDR3 reads CASSTSGTGGKYEQYF. CDR3 in DNA: TGTGCCAGCAGTACTTCTGGGACAGGGGGCAAGTACGAGCAGTACTTC.